One sample yielded the 21 T cell receptor beta chains listed below, sequenced in a study of neoadjuvant anti-PD-1 for oral cavity cancer. Only in-frame clones appear in the TCRdb table, and some are missing; sequencing was by immunoSEQ multiplex PCR. The data contain 55,000 to 80,000 clones, 85% to 90% of them singletons. The time point here: after neoadjuvant nivolumab, at surgical resection. This material consisted of PBMCs, taken after nivolumab (anti-PD-1) treatment. These receptors were taken from a person aged 35 to 85 with oral cavity squamous cell carcinoma.

In DNA form, the CDR3 reads TGTGCCAGCAGCCCGGACAGGGGGTCTTACGAGCAGTACTTC. Translated: CASSPDRGSYEQYF. The chain recombines TRBV11-2 with TRBJ2-7; TRBD1 agrees at 10 bases. Germline loops: CDR1 SGHAT, CDR2 FQNNGV. J gave up 4 bases and V 5 bases, and 5 bases lay outside the gene matches. CDR3 length: 14 amino acids.

The chain has TRBV11-2 and TRBJ2-2, with D possibly matching TRBD2 (5 bases). The germline V gene encodes CDR1 SGHAT and CDR2 FQNNGV. Trimming removed 3 bases at V and 0 bases at J, with 8 bases between. The CDR3 is 15 residues long. In nucleotides, the CDR3 is TGTGCCAGCAGCTTCGGACTTACGAACACCGGGGAGCTGTTTTTT. Protein: CASSFGLTNTGELFF.

This chain joins TRBV10-3 and TRBJ2-7; TRBD2 matches at 14 bases. The CDR3 extends over 17 amino acids. Germline loops: CDR1 ENHRY, CDR2 SYGVKD. Trimming at V came to 6 bases and at J to 6 bases, leaving 13 bases not matched to a gene. CDR3 nucleotide sequence: TGTGCCATCAGAGGGACTAGCGGGAGATCGACGGAGGCCGAGCAGTACTTC. This encodes CAIRGTSGRSTEAEQYF.

This chain uses TRBV6-5 with TRBJ2-7; tentatively, D is TRBD1 or TRBD2 (5 bases each). Per the germline V gene, CDR1 is MNHEY and CDR2 is SVGAGI. V lost 10 bases and J lost 6, with 16 bases in between. CDR3 length equals 12 residues. The CDR3 protein is CATQRGRGEQYF. CDR3 nucleotide sequence: TGTGCCACCCAGAGGGGAAGAGGCGAGCAGTACTTC.

V and J are TRBV9 and TRBJ2-7; D is possibly TRBD1 or TRBD2 (5 bases each). The germline V gene has CDR1 SGDLS and CDR2 YYNGEE. The CDR3 runs to 16 residues. V was clipped by 0 bases and J by 2 bases, with 15 bases between them. The CDR3 region has the DNA TGTGCCAGCAGCGTAGGGAACCGGGACGGTACCTACGAGCAGTACTTC. Translation: CASSVGNRDGTYEQYF. Variable domain in full (rest from reference TRBV9 and TRBJ2-7): DSGVTQTPKHLITATGQRVTLRCSPRSGDLSVYWYQQSLDQGLQFLIQYYNGEERAKGNILERFSAQQFPDLHSELNLSSLELGDSALYFCASSVGNRDGTYEQYFGPGTRLTVT.

This chain links TRBV5-8 with TRBJ2-1; 7 nucleotides align to TRBD1. In germline, CDR1 is SGHTS, CDR2 YDEGEE. This CDR3 spans 15 amino acids. J was trimmed by 3 bases and V by 0 bases; bases with no gene match: 3. CDR3 DNA: TGTGCCAGCAGCTTGGCAGGGGGAAACTACAATGAGCAGTTCTTC. It is translated as CASSLAGGNYNEQFF.

The rearrangement uses TRBV2 and TRBJ2-7; 12 nucleotides align to TRBD1. Looked up from germline, CDR1 is SNHLY and CDR2 is FYNNEI. The CDR3 is 13 amino acids. The junction had 8 bases not matched to a gene; V was cut back by 9 bases and J by 8 bases. CDR3 DNA sequence: TGTGCCAGTTGGGGGACAGGGGGCCCTAAGCAGTACTTC. This translates into CASWGTGGPKQYF.

This clone was seen a few times. The chain is built from TRBV9 and TRBJ2-7; 9 bases line up with TRBD1. V gave up 2 bases and J gave up 6 bases; unmatched junction bases: 6. Germline CDR1 is SGDLS and CDR2 is YYNGEE. CDR3 size: 14 residues. Here the CDR3 reads CASSVRTGDVEQYF. The DNA of the CDR3 is TGTGCCAGCAGCGTCCGGACAGGGGACGTCGAGCAGTACTTC.

J is TRBJ2-3 and V is TRBV19, with D unclear. The germline V gene has CDR1 LNHDA and CDR2 SQIVND (reference sequence). The CDR3 spans 13 residues. V lost 6 bases and J 5 bases, leaving 12 bases between the germline ends. CDR3 sequence reads: CASRGTVGDTQYF. The CDR3 coding sequence is TGTGCCAGTAGAGGCACGGTGGGAGATACGCAGTATTTT.

V and J are TRBV27 and TRBJ1-5; D is uncertain. The germline gives CDR1 MNHEY, CDR2 SMNVEV (reference sequence). Trimming took 2 bases from V and 3 from J, leaving 8 bases between them. The CDR3 covers 14 residues. CDR3 nucleotides: TGTGCCAGCAGTTTAAGGTACGACAATCAGCCCCAGCATTTT. Translation gives CASSLRYDNQPQHF.

The table lists this clone with a few counts. The CDR3: CASSVVQGRQETQYF. In nucleotides, the CDR3 is TGTGCCAGCAGTGTGGTACAGGGAAGACAAGAGACCCAGTACTTC. The chain combines TRBV2 with TRBJ2-5; D perhaps matches TRBD1 (6 bases). The V end lost 4 bases, the J end lost 2 bases, and 14 bases lay between the germline ends. Germline V gives CDR1 SNHLY, CDR2 FYNNEI. The CDR3 extends over 15 amino acids.

The V call is TRBV28, the J call TRBJ2-7; D may correspond to TRBD1 or TRBD2 (6 bases each). V was cut by 3 bases and J by 3 bases, with 24 bases left in between. The germline gives CDR1 MDHEN, CDR2 SYDVKM. The CDR3 runs to 18 residues. In DNA, the CDR3 is TGTGCCAGCAGTTTTTTTCGTGCCGGGACAAGGAGGGACTACGAGCAGTACTTC. This translates into CASSFFRAGTRRDYEQYF.

The gene calls are TRBV6-6 and TRBJ2-1; either TRBD1 or TRBD2 may supply D (5 bases each). With 6 bases removed from V and 10 bases from J, the gap between germline ends came to 13 bases. The germline CDR1 and CDR2 sequences are MNHNY and SVGAGI (reference sequence). This CDR3 comprises 12 residues. In nucleotides, the CDR3 is TGTGCCAGCAGCCACCGGTGGGGGGAGCAGTTCTTC. Protein: CASSHRWGEQFF.

The chain recombines TRBV10-3 with TRBJ1-1; 7 positions agree with TRBD1. Germline V gene lookup returns CDR1 ENHRY and CDR2 SYGVKD. The CDR3 length is 16 residues. V lost 5 bases to trimming and J lost 0 bases; unmatched junction nucleotides: 9. The CDR3 bases are TGTGCCATCAGTTACGCAGGGACAGACATGAACACTGAAGCTTTCTTT. This codes for CAISYAGTDMNTEAFF.

The V call is TRBV29-1, the J call TRBJ2-7; tentative D call: TRBD2 (6 bases). CDR3 length: 12 residues. Germline V CDR1 and CDR2: SQVTM, ANQGSEA. In nucleotides, the CDR3 is TGCACAGGCGGGGAGAACTGGGGCGAGCAGTACTTC. This encodes CTGGENWGEQYF.

The chain is built from TRBV5-1 and TRBJ1-1; TRBD1 is a possible D gene (5 bases). The germline CDR1 and CDR2 sequences are SGHRS and YFSETQ. Trimming stripped 0 bases from V and 3 bases from J, with 9 bases between. The CDR3 has 14 amino acids. This chain's CDR3 is CASSLERGYTEAFF. The CDR3 DNA follows: TGCGCCAGCAGCTTGGAACGGGGGTACACTGAAGCTTTCTTT.

This clone was counted a single time. The chain combines TRBV6-5 with TRBJ2-5; D possibly corresponds to TRBD2 (5 bases). V lost 3 bases, J lost 5 bases, and 16 bases lay in between. The CDR3 loop spans 15 amino acids. Germline loops: CDR1 MNHEY, CDR2 SVGAGI. CDR3 loop: CASSYFWTPGETQYF. The CDR3 DNA sequence: TGTGCCAGCAGTTATTTCTGGACTCCTGGGGAGACCCAGTACTTC.

V gene TRBV6-5 combines with J gene TRBJ1-2; D is uncertain. CDR1 is MNHEY, CDR2 SVGAGI, per germline. Trimming left V 7 bases short and J 1 base short, with 10 bases between. This CDR3 spans 13 amino acids. In DNA form, the CDR3 reads TGTGCCAGCACCCCTGGCAGTAACTATGGCTACACCTTC. Encoded protein: CASTPGSNYGYTF.

The rearrangement uses TRBV18 and TRBJ1-5; tentatively, D is TRBD1 (6 bases). Germline V gene sequence: CDR1 KGHSH, CDR2 LQKENI. The CDR3 contains 14 residues. V was shortened by 5 bases and J by 0 bases, with 8 bases between the two germline ends. CDR3 loop: CASSGTSSNQPQHF. CDR3 in DNA: TGTGCCAGCTCAGGGACAAGTAGCAATCAGCCCCAGCATTTT.

This clone was found a few times. The V call is TRBV7-9, the J call TRBJ2-7; maybe TRBD1 (7 bases). This CDR3 has 16 residues. Between the trimmed V and J ends, which lost 5 bases and 5 bases, there was a span of 22 bases. Per germline, CDR1 SEHNR and CDR2 FQNEAQ (reference sequence). The DNA of the CDR3 is TGTGCCAGCAGCCCAGGGGGTATGCGGGAAACAAACGAGCAGTACTTC. Translation: CASSPGGMRETNEQYF.

This clone came up a few times. The V call is TRBV4-2, the J call TRBJ2-5, with 8 nucleotides matching TRBD2. V was clipped by 1 base and J by 5 bases; unmatched bases: 0. Germline CDR1 is LGHNA and CDR2 is YNFKEQ. The CDR3 has 13 residues. CDR3 amino acids: CASSQAGGETQYF. Here the CDR3 DNA reads TGTGCCAGCAGCCAAGCGGGGGGGGAGACCCAGTACTTC.